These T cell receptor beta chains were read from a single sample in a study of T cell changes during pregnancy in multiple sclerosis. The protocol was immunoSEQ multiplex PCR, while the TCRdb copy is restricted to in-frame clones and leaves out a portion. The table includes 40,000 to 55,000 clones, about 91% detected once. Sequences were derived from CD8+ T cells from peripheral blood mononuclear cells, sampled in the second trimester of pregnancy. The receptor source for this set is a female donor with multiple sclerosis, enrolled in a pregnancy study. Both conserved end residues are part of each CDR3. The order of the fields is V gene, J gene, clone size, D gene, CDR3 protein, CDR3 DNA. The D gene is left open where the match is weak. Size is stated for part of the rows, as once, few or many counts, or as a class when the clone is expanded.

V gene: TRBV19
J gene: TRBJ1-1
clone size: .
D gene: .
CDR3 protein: CASSATGYGFAEAFF
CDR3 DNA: TGTGCCAGTAGTGCCACAGGGTATGGGTTCGCTGAAGCTTTCTTT

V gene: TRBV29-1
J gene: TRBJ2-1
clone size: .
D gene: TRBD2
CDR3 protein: CSVESEAGGWKFF
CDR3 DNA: TGCAGCGTTGAAAGCGAGGCGGGGGGTTGGAAGTTCTTC

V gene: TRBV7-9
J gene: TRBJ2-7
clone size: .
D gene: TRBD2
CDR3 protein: CAAGDSYEQYF
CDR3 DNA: TGTGCCGCGGGGGACTCCTACGAGCAGTACTTC

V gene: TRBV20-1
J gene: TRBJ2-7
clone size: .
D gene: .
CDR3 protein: CSAPRVYEQYF
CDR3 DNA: TGCAGTGCTCCTCGCGTCTACGAGCAGTACTTC

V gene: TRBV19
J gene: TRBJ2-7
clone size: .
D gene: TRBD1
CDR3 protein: CASSIPGQGAYEQYF
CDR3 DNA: TGTGCCAGTAGTATCCCGGGACAGGGGGCTTACGAGCAGTACTTC

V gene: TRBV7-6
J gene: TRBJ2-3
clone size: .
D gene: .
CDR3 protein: CASSLGGGADTQYF
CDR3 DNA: TGTGCCAGCAGCTTAGGTGGGGGGGCTGATACGCAGTATTTT

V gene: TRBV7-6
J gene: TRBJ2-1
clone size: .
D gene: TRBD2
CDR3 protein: CASSFTSGDSYNEQFF
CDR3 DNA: TGTGCCAGCAGCTTTACTAGCGGGGACTCCTACAATGAGCAGTTCTTC

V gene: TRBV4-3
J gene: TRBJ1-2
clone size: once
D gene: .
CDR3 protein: CASSQDGAGRGYTF
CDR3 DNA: TGCGCCAGCAGCCAAGATGGGGCTGGTCGCGGCTACACCTTC

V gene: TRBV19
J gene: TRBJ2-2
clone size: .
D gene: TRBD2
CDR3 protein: CASKGAGDTGELFF
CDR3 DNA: TGTGCCAGTAAGGGAGCGGGGGACACCGGGGAGCTGTTTTTT

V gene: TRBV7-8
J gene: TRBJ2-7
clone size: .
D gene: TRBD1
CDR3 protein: CASRPGQGLYEQYF
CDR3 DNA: TGTGCCAGCAGACCGGGACAGGGGTTGTACGAGCAGTACTTC

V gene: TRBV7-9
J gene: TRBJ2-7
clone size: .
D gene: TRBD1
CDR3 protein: CASSLPGGGEQYF
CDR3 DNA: TGTGCCAGCAGCTTACCAGGGGGCGGGGAGCAGTACTTC

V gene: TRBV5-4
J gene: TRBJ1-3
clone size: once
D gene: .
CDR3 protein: CASSPGANGNTIYF
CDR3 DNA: TGTGCCAGCAGCCCGGGAGCAAACGGAAACACCATATATTTT

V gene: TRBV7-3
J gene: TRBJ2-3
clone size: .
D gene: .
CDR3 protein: CASSPLGTDTQYF
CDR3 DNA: TGTGCCAGCAGCCCTCTCGGCACAGATACGCAGTATTTT

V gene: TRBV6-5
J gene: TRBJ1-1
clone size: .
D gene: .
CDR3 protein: CASTSFDMAFF
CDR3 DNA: TGTGCCAGCACCTCATTTGACATGGCTTTCTTT

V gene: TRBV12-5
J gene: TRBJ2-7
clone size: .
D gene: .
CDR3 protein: CASGLEESYEQYF
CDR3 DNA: TGTGCTAGTGGCCTTGAGGAGTCCTACGAGCAGTACTTC